The 5 T cell receptor beta chains listed next were all sequenced from one sample in a study of blood T cell repertoires in COVID-19. Measured with immunoSEQ multiplex PCR; TCRdb has only the in-frame clones, and not every one. The table shows roughly 200,000 clones, with 70% to 80% occurring only once. The source material was peripheral blood. These receptors all come from a woman between 50 and 59 years old with active or convalescent COVID-19.

There are a few counts of this clone. Other nucleotide sequences in the sample specify the same CDR3. The chain links TRBV10-3 to TRBJ1-2; 9 bases are shared with TRBD1. The CDR3 is made up of 14 amino acids. V lost 1 base, J lost 8 bases, and 5 bases stayed unmatched. Germline V gene lookup returns CDR1 ENHRY and CDR2 SYGVKD. The DNA for the CDR3 is TGTGCCATCAGTGAGTTACAGGGGGCGGAAGGCTACACCTTC. This gives the protein CAISELQGAEGYTF.

The J gene is TRBJ1-1, the V gene TRBV4-2, with a tentative D call TRBD1 (6 bases). Germline CDR1 reads LGHNA; CDR2 reads YNFKEQ. This CDR3 has 16 residues. V lost 0 bases to trimming and J lost 3 bases, with 14 bases between them. The DNA of the CDR3 is TGTGCCAGCAGCCAAGATCCCCAGGGGCGGGACACTGAAGCTTTCTTT. As protein: CASSQDPQGRDTEAFF.

This clone has at least ten counts. The chain joins TRBV18 to TRBJ2-3, with 16 bases identical to TRBD2. Unmatched junction bases numbered 11, after V lost 4 bases and J lost 1 base. CDR1 and CDR2 from the germline V gene are KGHSH and LQKENI. This CDR3 comprises 20 residues. The CDR3 spells CASSLSAGTSGRGRTDTQYF. The CDR3 bases are TGTGCCAGCTCACTTTCAGCCGGGACTAGCGGGAGGGGACGCACAGATACGCAGTATTTT.

The gene calls are TRBV30 and TRBJ1-6; 9 positions match TRBD1. Germline loops: CDR1 GTSNPN, CDR2 SVGIG (reference sequence). V shed 3 bases, J shed 6 bases, and the junction held 6 bases outside the gene matches. The CDR3 contains 15 residues. CDR3 loop: CAWRGDRAGNSPLHF. For the CDR3, the DNA is TGTGCCTGGAGGGGGGACAGGGCGGGTAATTCACCCCTCCACTTT.

This clone was seen only a few times. The chain uses TRBV2 and TRBJ2-7; TRBD1 matches at 11 bases. The germline V gene has CDR1 SNHLY and CDR2 FYNNEI. Losses at the gene ends were 5 bases for V and 4 bases for J; bases not matched to a gene: 7. The CDR3 spans 15 residues. The CDR3 spells CASSSGQGAPYEQYF. The CDR3 DNA reads as TGTGCCAGCAGTAGTGGACAGGGGGCGCCGTACGAGCAGTACTTC.